The 2 T cell receptor beta chains below come from one sample, sequenced in a study of CXCR3-negative and CXCR3-positive naive CD8 T cells. Study findings and constraints: CXCR3-positive naive cells had TRB CDR3s that were more hydrophobic than CXCR3-negative naive cells had.

For these receptors, no antigen is known. Libraries of TRB cDNA were made by 5' RACE and carried UMIs. From the 5' RACE reads, TCRdb lists one entry per CDR3 protein and no DNA. This repertoire includes some 140,000 distinct CDR3 sequences. The sample taken for sequencing was naive CXCR3+ CD8+ T cells from blood. The subset is: CD45RO-CCR7+CD27+CD95- naive CD8+ T cells expressing CXCR3 (TNR3+). The receptors were gathered from a human donor in good health. Some clones in this sample may be carry-over from other donors' samples.

The chain couples TRBV6-5 to TRBJ2-3; the D gene TCRdb calls, TRBD2, cannot be checked with no DNA. Germline CDR1 and CDR2: MNHEY and SVGAGI. CDR3 length: 21 residues. This CDR3 reads CASSYFSGTSGLPTSTDTQYF.

This rearrangement joins TRBV9 to TRBJ1-1. CDR3 size: 13 residues. Germline lookup yields CDR1 SGDLS and CDR2 YYNGEE. CDR3 protein: CASSVGPNTEAFF.